This T cell receptor (beta chain) is from a study of human T cells and chemical hapten exposure. From whole blood left unfractionated, total RNA was extracted. As originally analysed: Samples had a median of about 96,000 TCRs, ranging roughly 23,224 to 690,600. Using its own MiXCR run on the 5' RACE reads, TCRdb lists one record per CDR3 protein. TCRdb's processing, not the study's, gives the V and J calls here. Of approximately 80,000 distinct CDR3 sequences listed, 15% are singletons. With V trimmed by 3 bases and J by 6 bases, 3 bases remained unmatched. The germline CDR1 and CDR2 sequences are KGHSH and LQKENI. The CDR3 runs 15 residues.

The chain uses TRBV18 and TRBJ1-5; 12 bases map to TRBD1. The receptor's source is a female donor in good health. The CDR3 loop is CASSPGQGAIQPQHF. The CDR3 region has the DNA TGTGCCAGCTCACCGGGACAGGGGGCGATTCAGCCCCAGCATTTT.